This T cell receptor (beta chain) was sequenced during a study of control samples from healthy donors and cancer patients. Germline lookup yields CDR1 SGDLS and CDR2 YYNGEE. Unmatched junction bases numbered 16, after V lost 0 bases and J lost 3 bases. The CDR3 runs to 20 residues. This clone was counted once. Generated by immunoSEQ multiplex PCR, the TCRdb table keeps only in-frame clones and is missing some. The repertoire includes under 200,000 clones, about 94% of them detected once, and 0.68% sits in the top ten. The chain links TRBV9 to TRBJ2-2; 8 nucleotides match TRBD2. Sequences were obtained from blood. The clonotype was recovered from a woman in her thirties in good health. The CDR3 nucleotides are TGTGCCAGCAGCGTAGGAGTGCTAGCGGGTCCCGACCGCGACACCGGGGAGCTGTTTTTT. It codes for CASSVGVLAGPDRDTGELFF.